Listed below are T cell receptor beta chains from one sample, sequenced in a study of T cell changes during pregnancy in multiple sclerosis. The method was immunoSEQ multiplex PCR; TCRdb's version includes in-frame clones alone and lacks a portion of them. Among about 20,000 clones listed, about 88% were seen once. The sample was CD8+ T cells from peripheral blood mononuclear cells, taken in the third trimester of pregnancy. Every receptor here comes from a female donor in good health, enrolled as a control in a pregnancy study. The CDR3 runs from the conserved cysteine through the conserved F or W. D genes are given only for firm matches. Clone size, where shown, is once, few, many, or a class for clones that have expanded.

v_call	d_call	clone_size	j_call	cdr3_nt	cdr3_aa
TRBV7-9	TRBD2	NA	TRBJ2-7	TGTGCCAGCAGCTCCCGGACTAGCGGTTCCTACGAGCAGTACTTC	CASSSRTSGSYEQYF
TRBV14	TRBD2	NA	TRBJ2-1	TGTGCCAGCAGCTGGCAGCGGGGGCACACCAATGAGCAGTTCTTC	CASSWQRGHTNEQFF
TRBV4-1	NA	few	TRBJ1-1	TGCGCCAGCAGCCAAGCAGACCCCCGGGACACTGAAGCTTTCTTT	CASSQADPRDTEAFF
TRBV5-1	TRBD2	NA	TRBJ2-5	TGCGCCAGCAGCTTCTTGGCGGGAGGGCCGAGGGGCCCAACGAAAGAGACCCAGTACTTC	CASSFLAGGPRGPTKETQYF
TRBV4-1	NA	NA	TRBJ1-4	TGCGCCAGCAGCCAAGACCCAACAACTAATGAAAAACTGTTTTTT	CASSQDPTTNEKLFF
TRBV19	TRBD2	NA	TRBJ2-3	TGTGCCAGTAGTAAACTAGCGGGGAACACAGATACGCAGTATTTT	CASSKLAGNTDTQYF
TRBV7-3	NA	NA	TRBJ2-7	TGTGCCAGCAGCTTATCCCTAGCAGGCGAGCAGTACTTC	CASSLSLAGEQYF
TRBV28	TRBD2	NA	TRBJ2-6	TGTGCCAGCACCCGGGGGGCTGGGGCCAACGTCCTGACTTTC	CASTRGAGANVLTF
TRBV4-1	TRBD1	NA	TRBJ2-7	TGCGCCAGCAGCGCTCGGGACAGCCCCACCTACGAGCAGTACTTC	CASSARDSPTYEQYF
TRBV7-9	NA	once	TRBJ2-1	TGTGCCAGCAGCTCTCAGGGGCCCGCCTACAATGAGCAGTTCTTC	CASSSQGPAYNEQFF
TRBV7-9	NA	NA	TRBJ2-1	TGTGCCAGCAGTCCGTGGGGGGATGAGCAGTTCTTC	CASSPWGDEQFF
TRBV18	TRBD1	NA	TRBJ1-2	TGTGCCAGCTCACCGACAGGGGATGGCTACACCTTC	CASSPTGDGYTF
TRBV27	NA	NA	TRBJ1-2	TGTGCCAGCAGTTTATCTCTCGGGACACTCTATGGCTACACCTTC	CASSLSLGTLYGYTF
TRBV28	NA	NA	TRBJ2-3	TGTGCCAGCAGAAAACAGTCAGATACGCAGTATTTT	CASRKQSDTQYF
TRBV15	TRBD1	NA	TRBJ2-3	TGTGCCACCAGCAGACTCCAGGGGGAGTATTTT	CATSRLQGEYF
TRBV5-6	TRBD2	NA	TRBJ2-5	TGTGCCAGCAGCTTGATCACTAGCGGGAGTCTCTGGGGGGAGACCCAGTACTTC	CASSLITSGSLWGETQYF
TRBV28	NA	once	TRBJ2-5	TGTGCCAGCAGTTTGGTCCGCGGCACGTTCCAAGAGACCCAGTACTTC	CASSLVRGTFQETQYF
TRBV15	TRBD1	NA	TRBJ2-7	TGTGCCACCAGCAGAGGACAGGGTTCCTACGAGCAGTACTTC	CATSRGQGSYEQYF
TRBV4-2	TRBD2	NA	TRBJ2-3	TGTGCCAGCAGCCAACTGCGGGGGGCCCAGTCAAGCACAGATACGCAGTATTTT	CASSQLRGAQSSTDTQYF
TRBV7-8	NA	once	TRBJ1-1	TGTGCCAGCAGCTTAGCGAAATGGGGGGGTTCGAACACTGAAGCTTTCTTT	CASSLAKWGGSNTEAFF
TRBV4-3	NA	NA	TRBJ1-5	TGCGCCAGCAGCCCCCGGGCAGGGTTTCAGCCCCAGCATTTT	CASSPRAGFQPQHF
TRBV10-3	TRBD1	NA	TRBJ2-2	TGTGCCATCAGTACCGGGACAGGGAATCGTCGGAACACCGGGGAGCTGTTTTTT	CAISTGTGNRRNTGELFF
TRBV30	TRBD2	NA	TRBJ2-1	TGTGCCTGGAGTGTTGGACTAGCGGGCATCTACAATGAGCAGTTCTTC	CAWSVGLAGIYNEQFF
TRBV5-5	NA	NA	TRBJ1-6	TGTGCCAGCAGCCCTCATGGGGGGTTTAATTCACCCCTCCACTTT	CASSPHGGFNSPLHF
TRBV4-1	TRBD1	NA	TRBJ1-1	TGCGCCAGCAGCCAAGCCCCGGTCGGCCAGGCAAGGATTCAGGGGGGAGCTTTCTTT	CASSQAPVGQARIQGGAFF
TRBV7-2	TRBD2	NA	TRBJ2-7	TGTGCCAGCAGCTCGCGGACTAGCTCCTACGAGCAGTACTTC	CASSSRTSSYEQYF
TRBV27	NA	NA	TRBJ2-3	TGTGCCAGCAGTTTATCCAGATACACAGATACGCAGTATTTT	CASSLSRYTDTQYF
TRBV5-4	NA	few	TRBJ2-1	TGTGCCAGCAGCGGGGCTCCGGGCCAGGTCAGTCATGAGCAGTTCTTC	CASSGAPGQVSHEQFF
TRBV28	TRBD1	once	TRBJ1-5	TGTGCCAGCACCGACCAGGGGGCAGGTCAGCCCCAGCATTTT	CASTDQGAGQPQHF